The 14 T cell receptor beta chains listed next were all sequenced from one sample in a study of shared clonotypes between healthy human individuals. The method was immunoSEQ multiplex PCR; TCRdb's version includes in-frame clones alone and lacks a portion of them. This sample carries 400,000 or so clones, approximately 96% of them seen once, and the ten largest clones take around 0.3%. The sequenced sample consisted of memory CD8+ T cells sorted from blood. The sample's subset: CD45RO+ cells pooled with CCR7-negative TemRA cells. All receptors come from a man between 25 and 39 years old in good health.

The chain is built from TRBV5-1 and TRBJ1-2, with D uncertain. This CDR3 is built from 13 residues. V was shortened by 0 bases and J by 4 bases, with 7 bases between the two germline ends. Germline-derived CDR1 and CDR2 are SGHRS and YFSETQ. CDR3 region: CASSLGISYGYTF. As DNA, the CDR3 is TGCGCCAGCAGCTTGGGCATAAGCTATGGCTACACCTTC.

In DNA, the CDR3 is TGTGCCAGCAGCGTGATAGCGGGAGCAGATACGCAGTATTTT. It translates to CASSVIAGADTQYF. The J gene is TRBJ2-3, the V gene TRBV9, with 9 bases fitting TRBD2. Germline CDR1 reads SGDLS; CDR2 reads YYNGEE. CDR3 length equals 14 residues. J gave up 4 bases and V 2 bases, and 2 bases lay outside the gene matches.

This chain joins TRBV28 and TRBJ1-2, with 7 bases aligning to TRBD1. The CDR3 runs 14 residues. The junction had 11 bases not matched to a gene; V was cut back by 5 bases and J by 8 bases. Germline-derived CDR1 and CDR2 are MDHEN and SYDVKM. CDR3 sequence (DNA): TGTGCCAGCAGTCTTAGACAGGGAACAGGGGGCTACACCTTC. Translating it yields CASSLRQGTGGYTF.

V gene TRBV2 combines with J gene TRBJ2-7; D gene uncertain. CDR1 and CDR2 from the germline V gene are SNHLY and FYNNEI. CDR3 length: 14 amino acids. The V and J ends lost 3 bases and 1 base respectively, with 10 bases between them. The CDR3 DNA follows: TGTGCCAGCAGTGACGACATAATTTCCTACGAGCAGTACTTC. This gives the protein CASSDDIISYEQYF. Together with reference TRBV2 and TRBJ2-7, the CDR3 gives the full variable domain: EPEVTQTPSHQVTQMGQEVILRCVPISNHLYFYWYRQILGQKVEFLVSFYNNEISEKSEIFDDQFSVERPDGSNFTLKIRSTKLEDSAMYFCASSDDIISYEQYFGPGTRLTVT.

The chain recombines TRBV5-6 with TRBJ2-1, with 9 bases matching TRBD2. Germline V gives CDR1 SGHDT, CDR2 YYEEEE. CDR3 length equals 15 residues. V gave up 2 bases and J gave up 0 bases; unmatched junction bases: 0. The CDR3 coding sequence is TGTGCCAGCAGCTTTAGCGGGAGCTCCTACAATGAGCAGTTCTTC. This sequence encodes CASSFSGSSYNEQFF.

This rearrangement joins TRBV30 to TRBJ2-6; D is unclear. Germline lookup yields CDR1 GTSNPN and CDR2 SVGIG (reference sequence). There are 19 residues in the CDR3. Trimming shortened V by 0 bases and J by 0 bases, and 18 bases separated the two germline ends. As DNA, the CDR3 is TGTGCCTGGAGTGTTTCTGTTTGGAGCGCCACCTCTGGGGCCAACGTCCTGACTTTC. It specifies CAWSVSVWSATSGANVLTF.

The J gene is TRBJ2-7, the V gene TRBV4-1, with a possible D match to TRBD2 (6 bases). This CDR3 is built from 13 residues. V was pared by 1 base and J by 8 bases, with 12 bases between. Germline V gives CDR1 MGHRA, CDR2 YSYEKL. CDR3 in DNA: TGCGCCAGCAGCCAAGTGGACTACGGGAAGCAGTACTTC. It codes for CASSQVDYGKQYF.

This rearrangement joins TRBV9 to TRBJ2-4, with D unresolved. CDR3 size: 14 residues. Germline V gene sequence: CDR1 SGDLS, CDR2 YYNGEE. V lost 8 bases and J 0 bases, leaving 12 bases between the germline ends. Here the CDR3 DNA reads TGTGCCAGTGCGCAGCCCCTAGCCAAAAACATTCAGTACTTC. Protein sequence: CASAQPLAKNIQYF. Complete variable domain (other parts from reference TRBV9 and TRBJ2-4): DSGVTQTPKHLITATGQRVTLRCSPRSGDLSVYWYQQSLDQGLQFLIQYYNGEERAKGNILERFSAQQFPDLHSELNLSSLELGDSALYFCASAQPLAKNIQYFGAGTRLSVL.

This clone was recorded only once. This rearrangement joins TRBV29-1 to TRBJ2-3; TRBD2 matches 12 bases. This CDR3 region has 16 residues. Looked up from germline, CDR1 is SQVTM and CDR2 is ANQGSEA. The V gene end was trimmed by 4 bases and the J gene end by 4 bases; junction bases not matched to a gene: 9. Here the CDR3 reads CSVGLTTSGSPDTQYF. CDR3 sequence (DNA): TGCAGCGTTGGACTGACGACTAGCGGGAGCCCAGATACGCAGTATTTT.

This clone is a singleton in its sample. This chain links TRBV10-3 with TRBJ2-1, with 7 nucleotides matching TRBD2. V trimming: 8 bases; J trimming: 6 bases; junction bases outside the gene matches: 7. CDR1 is ENHRY and CDR2 is SYGVKD in the germline V gene. The CDR3 length is 13 residues. The CDR3 here is CAISASGGNEQFF. For the CDR3, the DNA is TGTGCCATCTCGGCTAGCGGAGGCAATGAGCAGTTCTTC.

This chain links TRBV5-6 with TRBJ1-5; no clear D gene. The CDR3 extends over 14 amino acids. V lost 2 bases and J 2 bases, leaving 8 bases between the germline ends. Germline values: CDR1 SGHDT, CDR2 YYEEEE. The chain's CDR3 is CASSFMRGNQPQHF. The CDR3 DNA follows: TGTGCCAGCAGCTTTATGAGGGGCAATCAGCCCCAGCATTTT. Drawing the rest from reference TRBV5-6 and TRBJ1-5, the complete variable domain is DAGVTQSPTHLIKTRGQQVTLRCSPKSGHDTVSWYQQALGQGPQFIFQYYEEEERQRGNFPDRFSGHQFPNYSSELNVNALLLGDSALYLCASSFMRGNQPQHFGDGTRLSIL.

The chain recombines TRBV7-9 with TRBJ1-1; tentatively, D is TRBD1 (6 bases). From germline, CDR1 is SEHNR and CDR2 FQNEAQ (reference sequence). V was cut by 4 bases and J by 1 base, with 19 bases left in between. The CDR3 spans 17 residues. The CDR3, as DNA: TGTGCCAGCAGCTCCACAGGGCGCAGGGAAGGGAACACTGAAGCTTTCTTT. Translation: CASSSTGRREGNTEAFF.

The chain is built from TRBV30 and TRBJ1-2, with TRBD1 as a possible D gene (6 bases). V lost 6 bases and J 4 bases, leaving 18 bases between the germline ends. Germline CDR1 is GTSNPN and CDR2 is SVGIG (reference sequence). The CDR3 is 14 amino acids. The CDR3 loop reads CACIGGGAGYGYTF. CDR3 coding DNA: TGTGCCTGCATTGGTGGGGGCGCTGGCTATGGCTACACCTTC.

The V and J genes are TRBV28 and TRBJ1-2; no firm D call. Germline V lookup: CDR1 MDHEN, CDR2 SYDVKM. The V end lost 4 bases, the J end lost 7 bases, and 13 bases lay between the germline ends. This CDR3 has 13 amino acids. Here the CDR3 reads CASSYRLPRGYTF. DNA for the CDR3: TGTGCCAGCAGTTATCGACTCCCCCGTGGCTACACCTTC.